A single T cell receptor (beta chain) is shown here with its context. This CDR3 is 13 amino acids long. The V gene's germline CDR1 is MDHEN and CDR2 SYDVKM. Trimming cost V 7 bases and J 3 bases, with 7 bases left between them. Here immunoSEQ multiplex PCR was the method, and the copy in TCRdb shows in-frame clones only, minus some. Among over 200,000 clones listed, about 89% were seen once. This sample is part of a study of blood T cell repertoires in COVID-19. As for the study in general: From the United States, Italy and Spain came samples of acute and convalescent COVID-19.

Participants, about 18 to 100 years old, spanned some 23 US areas. Membership in each cohort depended on participant-reported clinical history. The sequenced sample consisted of PBMCs or T cells enriched from blood (not recorded which). The clonotype originates from a human donor in a cohort exposed to, infected with or recovered from COVID-19 (not recorded which). The donor label of this sample is uncertain. The chain combines TRBV28 with TRBJ2-6; D is ambiguous. The CDR3 nucleotides are TGTGCCAGCATTCCCTATGGGGCCAACGTCCTGACTTTC. This translates into CASIPYGANVLTF.